This T cell receptor (beta chain) was documented in a study of OX40 agonist ivuxolimab in advanced cancers. Study findings and constraints: Low normalized T-cell clonal expansion was also seen in some nonresponders.

This clone occurred once. Antigen specificity is unknown. Measured with immunoSEQ multiplex PCR; TCRdb has only the in-frame clones, and not every one. The sample has 50,000 to 70,000 clones, around four fifths seen once. CDR3 length: 14 residues. The germline V gene encodes CDR1 MNHEY and CDR2 SVGAGI. V dropped 5 bases and J dropped 5 bases, with 14 bases sitting between them. The source of this sequence is an adult with an advanced solid tumor such as melanoma, head and neck, liver or kidney cancer. The J gene is TRBJ2-3, the V gene TRBV6-5; D possibly corresponds to TRBD2 (5 bases). The sample in question was CD4+ or CD8+ T cells sorted from blood, obtained in a trial of the OX40 agonist ivuxolimab. CDR3 sequence: CASSRGPGEDTQYF. CDR3 DNA: TGTGCCAGCAGTCGAGGGCCCGGAGAAGATACGCAGTATTTT.